The rows below give T cell receptor beta chains drawn from one sample of a study of T cell changes during pregnancy in multiple sclerosis. Method: immunoSEQ multiplex PCR; TCRdb's copy keeps in-frame clones and lacks some. The table lists approximately 50,000 clones, around 92% of them singletons. This material consisted of CD4+ T cells from peripheral blood mononuclear cells, taken in the third trimester of pregnancy. These receptors were taken from a female donor with multiple sclerosis, enrolled in a pregnancy study. Each CDR3 is given with its conserved first and last residue. A D gene is named only where the DNA matches it firmly. Size tells how often a clone was seen (once, few, many) or the class of an expanded clone, and some rows leave it out.

>TRBV19|14|TRBJ1-4|NA|NA
TGTGCCAGTAGTATTCAGGCCAATGATGAAAAACTGTTTTTT
CASSIQANDEKLFF
>TRBV28|13|TRBJ1-1|NA|NA
TGTGCCTTGCGACAGGTTGGGAACACTGAAGCTTTCTTT
CALRQVGNTEAFF
>TRBV27|19|TRBJ2-7|NA|NA
TGTGCCAGCAGTCTCACCCTCCCGGGCGGGGTTGGGGGCTCCTACGAGCAGTACTTC
CASSLTLPGGVGGSYEQYF
>TRBV27|14|TRBJ2-7|NA|NA
TGTGCCAGCAGTCCTTCCAGGGGCCCCTACGAGCAGTACTTC
CASSPSRGPYEQYF
>TRBV7-9|18|TRBJ2-7|NA|TRBD1
TGTGCCAGCAGCTTAGACGTGACAGGGGGCCTTGGCCGTTTAGAGCAGTACTTC
CASSLDVTGGLGRLEQYF
>TRBV28|14|TRBJ1-5|NA|NA
TGTGCCAGCAGTTTGGGCACCTTCGATCAGCCCCAGCATTTT
CASSLGTFDQPQHF
>TRBV28|15|TRBJ1-5|NA|NA
TGTGCCAGCAGTTTACAGGGGTCTAGCAATCAGCCCCAGCATTTT
CASSLQGSSNQPQHF
>TRBV9|15|TRBJ2-5|NA|TRBD1
TGTGCCAGCAGCGCTGGGACAGGGGGCTTCGAGACCCAGTACTTC
CASSAGTGGFETQYF
>TRBV10-2|15|TRBJ1-3|NA|NA
TGCGCCAGCAGTGAGATTCCGGTCTCTGGAAACACCATATATTTT
CASSEIPVSGNTIYF
>TRBV2|12|TRBJ2-6|NA|NA
TGTGCCAGCGGGACAGGGGCCAACGTCCTGACTTTC
CASGTGANVLTF
>TRBV7-9|17|TRBJ2-1|NA|TRBD2
TGTGCCAGCAGCTTACATGTGGCTAGCGGGGAGCGCAATGAGCAGTTCTTC
CASSLHVASGERNEQFF
>TRBV29-1|16|TRBJ1-1|NA|NA
TGCAGCCTCGACTTGGGTCGGACAGCGAGTAACACTGAAGCTTTCTTT
CSLDLGRTASNTEAFF
>TRBV2|13|TRBJ2-7|NA|TRBD2
TGTGCCAGCAAGTTGACTAGCGGGAGTGAGCAGTACTTC
CASKLTSGSEQYF
>TRBV5-1|14|TRBJ2-7|NA|TRBD2
TGCGCCAGCAGCTATTCGACTAGCGGTCGCGAGCAGTACTTC
CASSYSTSGREQYF
>TRBV6-1|13|TRBJ2-4|NA|NA
TGTGCCAGCAGTCCGGGACAACCAAACATTCAGTACTTC
CASSPGQPNIQYF
>TRBV5-4|14|TRBJ2-2|NA|TRBD1
TGTGCCAGCAGCTTGAACAGGGGGACCGGGGAGCTGTTTTTT
CASSLNRGTGELFF
>TRBV7-9|14|TRBJ1-5|NA|NA
TGTGCCAGCAGCTTAGGAGGGCAGAATCAGCCCCAGCATTTT
CASSLGGQNQPQHF
>TRBV15|19|TRBJ2-1|NA|TRBD2
TGTGCCACCAGCAGAGATCCGCCGGGACTAGCGGGAGGGGGCAATGAGCAGTTCTTC
CATSRDPPGLAGGGNEQFF
>TRBV19|16|TRBJ2-6|once|NA
TGTGCCAGTAGTATTCATATTCGAGCTGGGGCCAACGTCCTGACTTTC
CASSIHIRAGANVLTF
>TRBV9|19|TRBJ2-1|NA|TRBD2
TGTGCCAGCAGCGTAGGGTTGATGACTAGCGGGAGTCAACGCAATGAGCAGTTCTTC
CASSVGLMTSGSQRNEQFF
>TRBV21-1|17|TRBJ2-1|NA|NA
TGTGCCAGCAGCAACTCGGGAGGACAGGGCTCCTACAATGAGCAGTTCTTC
CASSNSGGQGSYNEQFF
>TRBV28|14|TRBJ2-5|NA|TRBD1
TGTGCCAGCAGAGAAACAGGGGGCGGAGAGACCCAGTACTTC
CASRETGGGETQYF
>TRBV19|13|TRBJ2-3|NA|TRBD2
TGTGCCAGTTGTTCGGGCGGGAGAGATACGCAGTATTTT
CASCSGGRDTQYF
>TRBV5-4|13|TRBJ1-4|NA|NA
TGTGCCAGCAGCTCCGTCGACAGTGAAAAACTGTTTTTT
CASSSVDSEKLFF
>TRBV6-6|11|TRBJ2-1|NA|NA
TGTGCCAGCAGTTACGCAGATGAGCAGTTCTTC
CASSYADEQFF
>TRBV19|16|TRBJ2-1|NA|TRBD1
TGTGCCAGTAGACCCCCGACAGGGGGGGACGCCGATGAGCAGTTCTTC
CASRPPTGGDADEQFF
>TRBV5-4|13|TRBJ2-5|NA|NA
TGTGCCAGCAGCTTGGGGGCAGTTGAGACCCAGTACTTC
CASSLGAVETQYF
>TRBV5-6|14|TRBJ2-7|NA|NA
TGTGCCAGCAGCTCCGCGGGCGGGATTTACGAGCAGTACTTC
CASSSAGGIYEQYF
>TRBV27|14|TRBJ2-3|NA|NA
TGTGCCAGCAGTAGGGGGGGGCCCACAGATACGCAGTATTTT
CASSRGGPTDTQYF
>TRBV6-6|15|TRBJ2-4|NA|TRBD1
TGTGCCAGCAGTCGTGGGACAGGGTCCAAAAACATTCAGTACTTC
CASSRGTGSKNIQYF
>TRBV28|16|TRBJ1-5|NA|TRBD1
TGTGCCAGCAGTGCCCTCTTGGGGACAGGGAATCAGCCCCAGCATTTT
CASSALLGTGNQPQHF
>TRBV10-3|15|TRBJ2-7|NA|NA
TGTGCCATCAGCCCCTCCCCGATCGGGGTCTACGAGCAGTACTTC
CAISPSPIGVYEQYF
>TRBV2|15|TRBJ2-7|NA|TRBD2
TGTGCCAGCAGTGAAGGGGGGACTAGGAGATACGAGCAGTACTTC
CASSEGGTRRYEQYF
>TRBV19|14|TRBJ1-2|NA|NA
TGTGCCAGTAGTATATCCTCAGGGGTATATGGCTACACCTTC
CASSISSGVYGYTF
>TRBV2|12|TRBJ2-7|NA|NA
TGTGCCAGCAAGACTAGACCCTACGAGCAGTACTTC
CASKTRPYEQYF
>TRBV5-5|17|TRBJ1-5|NA|TRBD1
TGTGCCAGCAGCTTTTTTGGGACAGGTTTAGTCGGACAGCCCCAGCATTTT
CASSFFGTGLVGQPQHF
>TRBV7-6|15|TRBJ2-3|NA|TRBD1
TGTGCCAGCAGCTGGGGACAGGGCGACACAGATACGCAGTATTTT
CASSWGQGDTDTQYF
>TRBV6-6|10|TRBJ2-5|few|NA
TGTGCCAGCAGTGCGGGGACCCAGTACTTC
CASSAGTQYF
>TRBV5-1|16|TRBJ2-1|once|TRBD2
TGCGCCAGCAGCTTCATAGCGGGAACCTCCTACAATGAGCAGTTCTTC
CASSFIAGTSYNEQFF
>TRBV7-2|15|TRBJ2-1|NA|TRBD2
TGTGCCAGCAGCGATAGCGGGAGGGTCCACAATGAGCAGTTCTTC
CASSDSGRVHNEQFF
>TRBV2|14|TRBJ2-3|NA|TRBD2
TGTGCCAGCCGCGAGGTCGGGCGGGGGGATACGCAGTATTTT
CASREVGRGDTQYF
>TRBV5-1|16|TRBJ2-1|NA|TRBD2
TGCGCCAGCAGCTTGGAGGGGACTAGCCGGTACAATGAGCAGTTCTTC
CASSLEGTSRYNEQFF
>TRBV28|15|TRBJ2-3|NA|TRBD1
TGTGCCAGCAGCCAGCCGGGACAGGGCACAGATACGCAGTATTTT
CASSQPGQGTDTQYF
>TRBV7-6|15|TRBJ2-1|few|TRBD2
TGTGCCAGCAGCGCCCTAGCGGGCAAAAACAATGAGCAGTTCTTC
CASSALAGKNNEQFF